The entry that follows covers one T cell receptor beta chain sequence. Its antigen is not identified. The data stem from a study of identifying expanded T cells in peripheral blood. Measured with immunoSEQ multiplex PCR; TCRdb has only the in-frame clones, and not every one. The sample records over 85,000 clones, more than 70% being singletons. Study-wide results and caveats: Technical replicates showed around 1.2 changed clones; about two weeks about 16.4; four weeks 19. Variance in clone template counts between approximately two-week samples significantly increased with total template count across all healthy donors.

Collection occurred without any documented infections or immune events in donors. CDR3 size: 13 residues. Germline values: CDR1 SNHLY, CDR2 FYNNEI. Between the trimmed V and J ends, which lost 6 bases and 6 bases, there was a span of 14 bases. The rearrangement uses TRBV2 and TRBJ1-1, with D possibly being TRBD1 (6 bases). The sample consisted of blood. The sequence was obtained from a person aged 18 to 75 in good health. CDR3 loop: CASRGTGPPEAFF. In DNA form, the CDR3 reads TGTGCCAGCAGGGGTACAGGGCCCCCTGAAGCTTTCTTT.